This TCR beta chain appears in the sequencing data of a study of OX40 agonist ivuxolimab in advanced cancers. At the level of the study: Hepatocellular carcinoma, melanoma, renal cell or head and neck cancer occurred in dose-escalation patients.

Findings and limits, study-wide: Normalized expansion of T-cell clones was also low for some nonresponders.

As to this clone: Its antigen is undetermined.

CDR1 is MGHDK and CDR2 is SYGVNS in the germline V gene. The length of the CDR3 is 16 residues. V shed 2 bases and J 1 base; nucleotides not matched to a gene: 7. Sequenced by immunoSEQ multiplex PCR; TCRdb stores in-frame clones only, minus some. Altogether roughly 17,000 clones are present, over 75% being singletons, with the ten largest covering 25% to 35%. This sequence originates from an adult with an advanced solid tumor such as melanoma, head and neck, liver or kidney cancer. The chain uses TRBV25-1 and TRBJ2-5, with 7 bases aligning to TRBD1. Material: CD4+ or CD8+ T cells sorted from blood, obtained in a trial of the OX40 agonist ivuxolimab. The CDR3 spells CASSEAGQELQETQYF. The CDR3 coding sequence is TGTGCCAGCAGTGAAGCCGGACAGGAGCTCCAAGAGACCCAGTACTTC.